This T cell receptor beta chain appears in the sequencing data of a study of shared clonotypes between healthy human individuals. Study-wide results and limits: Represented diversity (both genetic and exposure-history) was limited by the small number of donors. Only blood underwent sampling, and tissue repertoires likely differ.

Worth noting for this clone: The antigen is unknown.

Researchers ran the assay at a deep level. Ten immunoSEQ deep assay plates held the unsorted PBMC DNA. Method: immunoSEQ multiplex PCR; TCRdb's copy keeps in-frame clones and lacks some. The sample has roughly 490,000 clones; roughly 78% are singletons. The CDR3 sequence is 15 residues long. Germline V lookup: CDR1 SGHNT, CDR2 YENEEA. V was pared by 7 bases and J by 2 bases, with 11 bases of the junction left unmatched. The chain joins TRBV11-3 to TRBJ2-7, with 7 nucleotides matching TRBD1. The clonotype comes from a woman aged 40 to 50 in good health. Some clones in this sample may be carry-over from other donors' samples. Sequencing was carried out using PBMCs. CDR3 bases: TGTGCCAGCAACCAATCCGGGGACAGAACCTACGAGCAGTACTTC. Amino acid sequence: CASNQSGDRTYEQYF.